One and the same sample provided the 7 T cell receptor beta chains below, sequenced in a study of blood T cell repertoires in COVID-19. Sequencing was performed with immunoSEQ multiplex PCR; in TCRdb, only in-frame clones are kept and a portion is missing. The data contain under 300,000 clones, around 81% of them singletons. The sample was peripheral blood. Source of these receptors: a man aged 25-45 years who had recovered from COVID-19.

Turning to this clone: At the DNA level, this CDR3 is encoded by other sequences in the same sample as well. The chain combines TRBV3-1 (or the pseudogene TRBV3-2) with TRBJ2-3; 11 positions agree with TRBD2. Germline lookup yields CDR1 LGHDT and CDR2 YNNKEL (reference sequence). V lost 3 bases to trimming and J lost 2 bases; unmatched junction nucleotides: 1. The CDR3 spans 15 residues. The CDR3 DNA is TGTGCCAGCAGCCAGGGACTAGCGGACACAGATACGCAGTATTTT. Protein sequence: CASSQGLADTDTQYF.

The rearrangement links TRBV7-9 to TRBJ1-2; D is uncertain. Germline CDR1 reads SEHNR; CDR2 reads FQNEAQ (reference sequence). CDR3 size: 14 residues. With 1 base removed from V and 0 bases from J, the gap between germline ends came to 6 bases. The CDR3 reads CASSLDLANYGYTF. For the CDR3, the DNA is TGTGCCAGCAGCTTAGACCTAGCTAACTATGGCTACACCTTC. The full variable domain, rest sourced from reference TRBV7-9 and TRBJ1-2, is DTGVSQNPRHKITKRGQNVTFRCDPISEHNRLYWYRQTLGQGPEFLTYFQNEAQLEKSRLLSDRFSAERPKGSFSTLEIQRTEQGDSAMYLCASSLDLANYGYTFGSGTRLTVV.

The chain is built from TRBV7-9 and TRBJ2-5; 10 positions match TRBD1. This CDR3 region has 16 residues. From germline, CDR1 is SEHNR and CDR2 FQNEAQ (reference sequence). V was pared by 4 bases and J by 2 bases, with 7 bases of the junction left unmatched. CDR3 sequence: CASSSQDRGIQETQYF. The CDR3 DNA follows: TGTGCCAGCAGCTCTCAGGACAGGGGGATACAAGAGACCCAGTACTTC.

The V and J genes are TRBV27 and TRBJ2-2, with TRBD1 matching over 12 bases. CDR1 is MNHEY and CDR2 is SMNVEV in the germline V gene (reference sequence). This CDR3 spans 17 amino acids. With 4 bases clipped from V and 4 bases from J, the junction kept 7 bases outside the gene matches. The CDR3 coding sequence is TGTGCCAGCAGTTCGGGACAGGGGGCGCGGGGCACCGGGGAGCTGTTTTTT. This codes for CASSSGQGARGTGELFF.

The gene calls are TRBV18 and TRBJ2-3, with 10 bases aligning to TRBD1. With 3 bases clipped from V and 6 bases from J, the junction kept 6 bases outside the gene matches. The germline V gene has CDR1 KGHSH and CDR2 LQKENI. The CDR3 covers 15 residues. CDR3 DNA: TGTGCCAGCTCACCCCCAGGGACAGGGGCGGATACGCAGTATTTT. It encodes CASSPPGTGADTQYF.

The V gene is TRBV27, the J gene TRBJ2-2; perhaps TRBD2 as D (5 bases). Germline V gene sequence: CDR1 MNHEY, CDR2 SMNVEV (reference sequence). V was trimmed by 5 bases and J by 6 bases, leaving 22 bases between them. CDR3 size: 17 residues. The DNA of the CDR3 is TGTGCCAGCAGTCCACCTGGGTCTCGGGGTTGGGCCGGGGAGCTGTTTTTT. Translating gives CASSPPGSRGWAGELFF.

The rearrangement joins TRBV18 to TRBJ2-3, with D possibly being TRBD2 (5 bases). Germline V gives CDR1 KGHSH, CDR2 LQKENI. This CDR3 comprises 14 residues. Trimming left V 6 bases short and J 4 bases short, with 14 bases between. The CDR3, as DNA: TGTGCCAGCTCGGGTCGGGTGGACTCAGATACGCAGTATTTT. Its translation: CASSGRVDSDTQYF.